The entry below describes one TCR beta chain. This specimen belongs to a study of blood T cell repertoires in COVID-19. Study-wide background: Sites in the United States, Italy and Spain provided acute and convalescent COVID-19 samples. PBMCs, B-cell-depleted T cells, or T cells were the source of the cDNA or gDNA that made up the material.

Source study methods: Amplified reference gene primers provided the basis for estimating nucleated cell counts. Sequencing was performed with immunoSEQ multiplex PCR; in TCRdb, only in-frame clones are kept and a portion is missing. The DNA gave D and trimming, while V, J and clone size come from that table. The top ten clones hold more than 20% of a sample with 90,000 to 120,000 clones, around 84% of them seen once. The CDR3 extends over 13 amino acids. V shed 1 base, J shed 4 bases, and the junction held 3 bases outside the gene matches. CDR1 is SQVTM and CDR2 is ANQGSEA in the germline V gene. The sequenced sample consisted of peripheral blood. This receptor was obtained from a man aged 55 to 69 with acute or convalescent COVID-19. V gene TRBV29-1 combines with J gene TRBJ1-2, with 7 bases fitting TRBD1. The DNA of the CDR3 is TGCAGCGTTGAAGTTTCAGGGGGCTATGGCTACACCTTC. Translating gives CSVEVSGGYGYTF.